Given below is one TCR beta chain in context. The record originates from a study of identical twins. Per the germline V gene, CDR1 is DFQATT and CDR2 is SNEGSKA (reference sequence). Losses at the gene ends were 3 bases for V and 14 bases for J; bases not matched to a gene: 11. CDR3 length: 13 amino acids. TCRdb used MiXCR to reprocess the 5' RACE reads, holding one entry per CDR3 protein. The sample consists of fewer than 550,000 distinct CDR3 sequences, roughly an eighth of them appearing once. These data also featured in a second study, about yellow fever vaccine responses in identical twins.

The material sequenced was CD4+ T cells sorted from blood. V and J are TRBV20-1 and TRBJ2-3; TRBD2 matches at 10 bases. This sequence was found in a woman between 18 and 29 years old in good health. The CDR3, as DNA: TGCAGTGCTAGTGATCCCCAGCGGGAGGGCCTGTATTTT. This encodes CSASDPQREGLYF.